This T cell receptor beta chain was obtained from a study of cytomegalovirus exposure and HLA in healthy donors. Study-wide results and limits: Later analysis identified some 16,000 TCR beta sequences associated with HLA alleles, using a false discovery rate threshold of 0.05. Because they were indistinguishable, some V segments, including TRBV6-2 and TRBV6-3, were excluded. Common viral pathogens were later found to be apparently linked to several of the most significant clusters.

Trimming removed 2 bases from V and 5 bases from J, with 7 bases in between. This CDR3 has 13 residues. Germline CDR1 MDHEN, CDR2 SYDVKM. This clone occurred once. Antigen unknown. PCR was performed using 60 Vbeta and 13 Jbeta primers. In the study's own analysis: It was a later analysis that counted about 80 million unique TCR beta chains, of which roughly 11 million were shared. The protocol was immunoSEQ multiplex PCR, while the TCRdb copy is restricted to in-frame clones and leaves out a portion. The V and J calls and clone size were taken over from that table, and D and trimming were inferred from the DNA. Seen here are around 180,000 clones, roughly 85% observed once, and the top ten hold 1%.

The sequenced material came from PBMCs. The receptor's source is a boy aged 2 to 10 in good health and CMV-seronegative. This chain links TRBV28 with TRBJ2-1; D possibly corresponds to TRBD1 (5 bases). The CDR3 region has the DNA TGTGCCAGCAGTTTAGCAGGGAACAATGAGCAGTTCTTC. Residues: CASSLAGNNEQFF.